The source of this TCR beta chain is a study of OX40 agonist ivuxolimab in advanced cancers. Sequencing used immunoSEQ multiplex PCR; TCRdb keeps in-frame clones, though not all of them. The repertoire includes 55,000 to 90,000 clones, roughly 80% of them detected once, and approximately 1.1% sits in the top ten. There are 14 residues in the CDR3. V gave up 0 bases and J gave up 3 bases, with 7 bases separating them. Germline lookup yields CDR1 SGHRS and CDR2 YFSETQ. This chain uses TRBV5-1 with TRBJ1-5; perhaps TRBD1 as D (5 bases). Sequences were derived from CD4+ or CD8+ T cells sorted from blood, sampled in a trial of the OX40 agonist ivuxolimab. The clonotype originates from an adult with an advanced solid tumor such as melanoma, head and neck, liver or kidney cancer. In nucleotides, the CDR3 is TGCGCCAGCAGCTTGGCTGGGACCAATCAGCCCCAGCATTTT. It yields the protein CASSLAGTNQPQHF.